The clone carrying this T cell receptor beta chain was counted many times. Its antigen is unknown. A mixed TRB-A/B primer pool amplified rearranged TRB by multiplex touch-down PCR. From the multiplex PCR reads, TCRdb called clonotypes with MiXCR, one entry per CDR3 protein. The profile shows 15,000 or so distinct CDR3 sequences, 21% of them singletons. This sample was included in a study of T cell repertoires in aging, cancer and after chemotherapy. Study at large: Over several months to years, re-sampled healthy donor repertoires clearly shared clones.

TCR beta rearrangements were amplified from peripheral blood genomic DNA. Study conclusions and caveats: Across the chemotherapy interval, each cancer cohort showed higher median generation probability, suggesting thymic rebound.

Germline trimming cut 4 bases from V and 2 bases from J; bases unmatched to any gene: 5. From germline, CDR1 is MNHNS and CDR2 SASEGT. This CDR3 has 14 residues. This TCR was recovered from a human donor in good health. The specimen sequenced was blood. This sequence joins TRBV6-1 and TRBJ2-7; 7 bases align to TRBD2. The DNA of the CDR3 is TGTGCCAGCAGTGGGGGGGGTTCTGCCTACGAGCAGTACTTC. Amino acid sequence: CASSGGGSAYEQYF.